What follows are 19 T cell receptor beta chains derived from one specimen sequenced in a study of shared clonotypes between healthy human individuals. The protocol was immunoSEQ multiplex PCR, while the TCRdb copy is restricted to in-frame clones and leaves out a portion. The sample holds around 940,000 clones; approximately 80% are singletons and the top ten take approximately 1.5%. What was sequenced was memory CD4+ T cells sorted from blood. The subset was: CD45RA-negative fraction. The source is a young man in good health.

The chain employs TRBV10-3 and TRBJ2-1, with D unclear. Germline lookup yields CDR1 ENHRY and CDR2 SYGVKD. CDR3 size: 15 residues. Trimming stripped 0 bases from V and 6 bases from J, with 12 bases between. DNA of the CDR3: TGTGCCATCAGTGAGTCCATAGCAACCCGCAATGAGCAGTTCTTC. Its protein product is CAISESIATRNEQFF.

The chain employs TRBV28 and TRBJ2-1; unclear D gene. The CDR3 is made up of 13 amino acids. Germline CDR1 reads MDHEN; CDR2 reads SYDVKM. Trimming shortened V by 4 bases and J by 5 bases, and 9 bases separated the two germline ends. The CDR3 loop is CASSSPFHNEQFF. The CDR3 DNA is TGTGCCAGCAGTTCCCCCTTCCACAATGAGCAGTTCTTC.

The sample holds one count of this clone. In nucleotides, the CDR3 is TGTGCCAGCAGCTTAGGAGCGGGAGGGCATCAAGAGACCCAGTACTTC. It specifies CASSLGAGGHQETQYF. The genes are TRBV7-2 and TRBJ2-5; 10 bases are a match to TRBD2. CDR1 and CDR2 (germline): SGHTA, FQGNSA. J gave up 2 bases and V 1 base, and 4 bases lay outside the gene matches. The CDR3 extends over 16 amino acids.

The CDR3, as DNA: TGTGCCACCGATCTCTGGGGGAAGAACACTGAAGCTTTCTTT. As protein: CATDLWGKNTEAFF. The chain carries TRBV11-2 and TRBJ1-1, with D maybe TRBD1 (5 bases). The CDR3 consists of 14 residues. CDR1 is SGHAT, CDR2 FQNNGV, per germline. Deletions cut 10 bases from V and 1 base from J, with 16 bases between.

This clone has more than one count but fewer than ten. This sequence joins TRBV4-1 and TRBJ1-4; D is unclear. V was shortened by 1 base and J by 2 bases, with 17 bases between the two germline ends. Germline CDR1 reads MGHRA; CDR2 reads YSYEKL. The CDR3 consists of 18 residues. The CDR3 region has the DNA TGCGCCAGCAGCCAAGGGAAGGGTTTCACAGTTACTAATGAAAAACTGTTTTTT. Translation gives CASSQGKGFTVTNEKLFF.

This clone was counted only a few times. The chain couples TRBV10-3 to TRBJ1-2, with D possibly TRBD1 on 5 matching bases. CDR1 ENHRY and CDR2 SYGVKD come from the germline V gene. The CDR3 covers 12 residues. V was cut by 6 bases and J by 8 bases, with 13 bases left in between. The CDR3 loop reads CAIRGEGSGYTF. In DNA, the CDR3 is TGTGCCATCAGGGGTGAGGGGAGCGGCTACACCTTC.

Notes on this clone: The sample carries other DNA sequences with the same CDR3. The chain recombines TRBV11-3 with TRBJ2-4, with a tentative D call TRBD2 (6 bases). Germline V gene data show CDR1 as SGHNT and CDR2 as YENEEA. With 5 bases removed from V and 8 bases from J, the gap between germline ends came to 22 bases. This CDR3 comprises 16 residues. The CDR3 DNA sequence: TGTGCCAGCAGCCTAGGTCGGGAGCGAGTCGGAGACATTCAGTACTTC. Protein: CASSLGRERVGDIQYF.

This clone was seen a single time. The V call is TRBV5-1, the J call TRBJ2-2; D is perhaps TRBD1 (6 bases). This CDR3 is built from 16 residues. CDR1 and CDR2 from the germline V gene are SGHRS and YFSETQ. Trimming shortened V by 1 base and J by 1 base, and 11 bases separated the two germline ends. The CDR3 is CASSLRGTGNTGELFF. The CDR3 nucleotides read TGCGCCAGCAGCTTGAGGGGGACGGGGAACACCGGGGAGCTGTTTTTT.

The chain is built from TRBV5-6 and TRBJ1-2; D remains ambiguous. V was trimmed by 0 bases and J by 6 bases, leaving 18 bases between them. Germline CDR1 reads SGHDT; CDR2 reads YYEEEE. The CDR3 has 16 residues. CDR3: CASSLEGRPPADGYTF. CDR3 bases: TGTGCCAGCAGCTTGGAAGGACGGCCCCCTGCGGATGGCTACACCTTC.

This clone was observed a few times. This may be a read error: a much more frequent sequence differs by one nucleotide. The V and J genes are TRBV5-1 and TRBJ2-3; no definite D call. The germline gives CDR1 SGHRS, CDR2 YFSETQ. V lost 0 bases and J 5 bases, leaving 1 base between the germline ends. The CDR3 loop spans 11 amino acids. The CDR3 DNA is TGCGCCAGCAGCTTGGAAGATACGCAGTATTTT. Its translation is CASSLEDTQYF. The full variable domain, in which reference TRBV5-1 and TRBJ2-3 provide the parts outside the CDR3, is KAGVTQTPRYLIKTRGQQVTLSCSPISGHRSVSWYQQTPGQGLQFLFEYFSETQRNKGNFPGRFSGRQFSNSRSEMNVSTLELGDSALYLCASSLEDTQYFGPGTRLTVL.

The chain links TRBV5-1 to TRBJ2-4; 10 bases are a match to TRBD1. The germline V gene has CDR1 SGHRS and CDR2 YFSETQ. The CDR3 contains 17 residues. The junction had 9 bases not matched to a gene; V was cut back by 3 bases and J by 3 bases. The CDR3 spells CASSWGVGQGDKNIQYF. CDR3 DNA: TGCGCCAGCAGCTGGGGCGTAGGACAGGGGGACAAAAACATTCAGTACTTC.

In this sample, this clone turned up a few times. The rearrangement links TRBV7-8 to TRBJ1-5; 8 bases align to TRBD1. V was pared by 1 base and J by 6 bases, with 5 bases of the junction left unmatched. The germline gives CDR1 SGHVS, CDR2 FQNEAQ. The CDR3 runs 15 residues. Here the CDR3 DNA reads TGTGCCAGCAGCTTAGTACCAGGGGGCTCTCAGCCCCAGCATTTT. It is translated as CASSLVPGGSQPQHF. The entire variable domain, with the rest obtained from reference TRBV7-8 and TRBJ1-5, is as follows: GAGVSQSPRYKVAKRGQDVALRCDPISGHVSLFWYQQALGQGPEFLTYFQNEAQLDKSGLPSDRFFAERPEGSVSTLKIQRTQQEDSAVYLCASSLVPGGSQPQHFGDGTRLSIL.

This sequence joins TRBV7-9 and TRBJ2-7; 9 nucleotides agree with TRBD1. Germline CDR1 and CDR2: SEHNR and FQNEAQ (reference sequence). This CDR3 is built from 14 residues. Unmatched junction bases numbered 3, after V lost 4 bases and J lost 2 bases. CDR3 sequence reads: CASSSNRGPYEQYF. CDR3 nucleotides: TGTGCCAGCAGCTCAAACAGGGGGCCCTACGAGCAGTACTTC.

CDR3 amino acids: CAWSGTGPETQYF. The CDR3 nucleotides are TGTGCCTGGAGTGGGACAGGGCCGGAGACCCAGTACTTC. The chain recombines TRBV30 with TRBJ2-5; TRBD1 agrees at 8 bases. The CDR3 length is 13 residues. V was pared by 1 base and J by 5 bases, with 3 bases of the junction left unmatched. Germline V lookup: CDR1 GTSNPN, CDR2 SVGIG (reference sequence). Drawing the rest from reference TRBV30 and TRBJ2-5, the complete variable domain is SQTIHQWPATLVQPVGSPLSLECTVEGTSNPNLYWYRQAAGRGLQLLFYSVGIGQISSEVPQNLSASRPQDRQFILSSKKLLLSDSGFYLCAWSGTGPETQYFGPGTRLLVL.

The chain couples TRBV11-3 to TRBJ2-3; 8 nucleotides match TRBD1. V trimming: 1 base; J trimming: 9 bases; junction bases outside the gene matches: 3. Germline V gives CDR1 SGHNT, CDR2 YENEEA. This CDR3 has 13 amino acids. In DNA, the CDR3 is TGTGCCAGCAGCTTAGGACAGGGGAGGACGCAGTATTTT. This gives the protein CASSLGQGRTQYF. The whole variable domain, remainder taken from reference TRBV11-3 and TRBJ2-3, is EAGVVQSPRYKIIEKKQPVAFWCNPISGHNTLYWYLQNLGQGPELLIRYENEEAVDDSQLPKDRFSAERLKGVDSTLKIQPAELGDSAVYLCASSLGQGRTQYFGPGTRLTVL.

The chain combines TRBV11-2 with TRBJ2-7, with D perhaps matching TRBD1 (6 bases). This CDR3 has 15 residues. The germline V gene encodes CDR1 SGHAT and CDR2 FQNNGV. The V end lost 1 base, the J end lost 3 bases, and 13 bases lay between the germline ends. The CDR3 DNA is TGTGCCAGCAGCTTAGCCGCAGGGGTAGTCTACGAGCAGTACTTC. As protein: CASSLAAGVVYEQYF.

With respect to this clone: The sample holds other DNA sequences that translate to the same CDR3. The chain carries TRBV2 and TRBJ1-1; D is uncertain. This CDR3 is built from 11 residues. The V end lost 4 bases, the J end lost 7 bases, and 7 bases lay between the germline ends. Germline CDR1 SNHLY, CDR2 FYNNEI. The CDR3 DNA follows: TGTGCCAGCAGTGTTAGAGTTGAAGCTTTCTTT. Its protein product is CASSVRVEAFF.

J is TRBJ1-1 and V is TRBV6-6; D is undetermined. CDR3 length: 13 amino acids. Germline V gene sequence: CDR1 MNHNY, CDR2 SVGAGI (reference sequence). V lost 2 bases and J lost 11, with 15 bases in between. CDR3 amino acids: CASSYNILGGAFF. CDR3 bases: TGTGCCAGCAGTTACAATATACTCGGCGGGGCTTTCTTT.

This clone appeared a few times. The chain is built from TRBV9 and TRBJ2-5; 7 nucleotides match TRBD1. V shed 3 bases and J 5 bases; nucleotides not matched to a gene: 4. Germline V gene sequence: CDR1 SGDLS, CDR2 YYNGEE. CDR3 length: 13 amino acids. The CDR3 region is CASSAQGTETQYF. CDR3 in DNA: TGTGCCAGCAGCGCACAGGGGACGGAGACCCAGTACTTC. Full variable domain (missing parts from reference TRBV9 and TRBJ2-5): DSGVTQTPKHLITATGQRVTLRCSPRSGDLSVYWYQQSLDQGLQFLIQYYNGEERAKGNILERFSAQQFPDLHSELNLSSLELGDSALYFCASSAQGTETQYFGPGTRLLVL.